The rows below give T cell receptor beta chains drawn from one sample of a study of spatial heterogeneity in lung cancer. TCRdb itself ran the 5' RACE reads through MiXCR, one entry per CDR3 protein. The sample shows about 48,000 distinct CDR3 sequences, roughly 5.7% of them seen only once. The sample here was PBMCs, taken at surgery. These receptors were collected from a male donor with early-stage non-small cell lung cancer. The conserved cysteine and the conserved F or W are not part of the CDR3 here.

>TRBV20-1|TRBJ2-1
SARSPLAGGSEQF
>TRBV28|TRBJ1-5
ASTVFSTGNQPQH
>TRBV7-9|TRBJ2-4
ASSPSGPGIQY
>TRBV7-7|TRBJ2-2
ASSRTSSGELF
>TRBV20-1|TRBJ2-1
SASEMGSYNEQF
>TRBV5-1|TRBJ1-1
ASSPMDRGQTEAF
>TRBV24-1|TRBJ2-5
ATSDQTVGQETQY
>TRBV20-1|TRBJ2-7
SARDPGLTSPYEQY
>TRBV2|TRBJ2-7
ASSPWRGEQY
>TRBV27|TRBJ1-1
ASSRQVWTEAF
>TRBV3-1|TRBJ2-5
ASSAHGSGETQY
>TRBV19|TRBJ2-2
ASRAGTNTGELF
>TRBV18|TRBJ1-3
ASSPRRGILSGNTIY
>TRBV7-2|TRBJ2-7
ASSLGLAYGEQY
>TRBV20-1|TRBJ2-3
SALGGRVTDTQY
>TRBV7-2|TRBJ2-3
ASRDGTLDLGDTQY
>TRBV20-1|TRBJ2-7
SASLRTGAYEQY
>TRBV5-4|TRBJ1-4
ASSLDSGEKLF
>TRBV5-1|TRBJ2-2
ASRDGSTGELF
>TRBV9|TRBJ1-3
ASSVDSGPSGNTIY
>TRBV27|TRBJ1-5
ASSLQGVGQPQH
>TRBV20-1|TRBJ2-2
SARAGTGLSGELF
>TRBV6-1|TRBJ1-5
ASRLRHINQPQH
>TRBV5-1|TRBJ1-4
ASSFWQGGEKLF
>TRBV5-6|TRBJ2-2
ASSLTAHRELF
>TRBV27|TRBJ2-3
ASSFVAATDTQY
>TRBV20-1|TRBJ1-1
SASGTGGNWNTEAF
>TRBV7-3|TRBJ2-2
ASSLRPGHTGELF
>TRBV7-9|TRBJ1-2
ASSPPWQNYGYT
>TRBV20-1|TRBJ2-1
SGWEGKSNEQF
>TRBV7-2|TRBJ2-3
ASSAGRAGGTDTQY
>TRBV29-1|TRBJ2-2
SVDLGWSGELF
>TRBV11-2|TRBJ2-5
ASSSRGGQETQY
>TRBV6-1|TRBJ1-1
ASSSDRYTEAF
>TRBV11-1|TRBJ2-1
ASSLASYNEQF
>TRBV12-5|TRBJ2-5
ASGPESPVKY
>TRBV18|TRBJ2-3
ASSPGLAGEADTQY
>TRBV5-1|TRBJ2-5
ASSVGLAQETQY
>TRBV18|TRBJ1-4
ASSPPGHEKLF
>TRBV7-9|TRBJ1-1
ASSRAGVTEAF
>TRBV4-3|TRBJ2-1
ASSQRRRDNEQF
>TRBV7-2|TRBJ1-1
ASSLDGGTGTEAF
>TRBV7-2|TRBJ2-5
ASSTTPQETQY
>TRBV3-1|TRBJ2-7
ASRERGRHEQY
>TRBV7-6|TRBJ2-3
ASSLDRLAGEDTQY
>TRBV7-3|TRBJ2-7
ASSLSEGYEQY